The source of this TCR beta chain is a study of blood T cell repertoires in COVID-19. Study at large: The United States, Italy and Spain provided the acute and convalescent COVID-19 samples. Sample material is recorded as cDNA or gDNA derived from T cells, B-cell-depleted T cells, or PBMCs.

Authors' processing steps: Amplification with reference gene primers provided the estimates of nucleated cell counts. The assay was immunoSEQ multiplex PCR, and TCRdb's table has in-frame clones only and misses some. V, J and clone size are taken as reported in that table, and D and trimming were inferred from the DNA itself. The repertoire has 95,000 to 150,000 clones, just over 85% of them found once; the top ten carry about 4.5%. The source material was peripheral blood. This receptor was obtained from a middle-aged man with acute or convalescent COVID-19.

The CDR3 here is CASSEGGPGETQYF. For the CDR3, the DNA is TGTGCCAGCAGTGAAGGGGGGCCGGGGGAGACCCAGTACTTC. The V call is TRBV6-1, the J call TRBJ2-5, with D perhaps matching TRBD1 (6 bases). Germline lookup yields CDR1 MNHNS and CDR2 SASEGT. Trimming shortened V by 1 base and J by 5 bases, and 11 bases separated the two germline ends. The CDR3 totals 14 residues.